Below are 32 T cell receptor beta chains sequenced from a single sample in a study of T cell responses to AZD1222 COVID-19 vaccine. TCRdb's copy holds only in-frame clones and misses some; the assay was immunoSEQ multiplex PCR. Altogether around 130,000 clones are present, roughly 93% being singletons, with the ten largest covering approximately 3.1%. Here the sequenced sample was peripheral blood, taken on day 0 of AZD1222 vaccination. Receptors were obtained from an adult in good health.

The V gene is TRBV7-3, the J gene TRBJ1-1; possibly TRBD1 for D (6 bases). The CDR3 loop spans 13 amino acids. Trimming pared 5 bases from V and 4 bases from J, leaving 11 bases between. Germline V gives CDR1 SGHTA, CDR2 FQGTGA. The CDR3 bases are TGTGCCAGCAGCCGTCTCAGGGGCACTGAAGCTTTCTTT. Protein: CASSRLRGTEAFF.

The chain links TRBV7-9 to TRBJ1-6, with D unclear. Germline lookup yields CDR1 SEHNR and CDR2 FQNEAQ (reference sequence). Trimming removed 6 bases from V and 0 bases from J, with 9 bases in between. CDR3 length equals 15 residues. DNA of the CDR3: TGTGCCAGCAGTCCAGCTAGCTCCTATAATTCACCCCTCCACTTT. It codes for CASSPASSYNSPLHF. The whole variable domain, filled in from reference TRBV7-9 and TRBJ1-6, reads DTGVSQNPRHKITKRGQNVTFRCDPISEHNRLYWYRQTLGQGPEFLTYFQNEAQLEKSRLLSDRFSAERPKGSFSTLEIQRTEQGDSAMYLCASSPASSYNSPLHFGNGTRLTVT.

The chain couples TRBV30 to TRBJ1-3; D unresolved. Per germline, CDR1 GTSNPN and CDR2 SVGIG (reference sequence). The CDR3 runs 14 residues. Between the trimmed V and J ends, which lost 4 bases and 0 bases, there was a span of 10 bases. The DNA of the CDR3 is TGTGCCTGGAACTATGGCAGCTCTGGAAACACCATATATTTT. Its protein product is CAWNYGSSGNTIYF.

The chain uses TRBV28 and TRBJ1-2; D unclear. Per the germline V gene, CDR1 is MDHEN and CDR2 is SYDVKM. The CDR3 runs 12 residues. V was shortened by 6 bases and J by 7 bases, with 12 bases between the two germline ends. CDR3 in amino acids: CASSFPEGGYTF. Here the CDR3 DNA reads TGTGCCAGCAGCTTCCCGGAGGGTGGCTACACCTTC.

The chain links TRBV7-2 to TRBJ2-7; D ambiguous. The length of the CDR3 is 14 residues. Germline V lookup: CDR1 SGHTA, CDR2 FQGNSA. V lost 0 bases and J lost 6, with 12 bases in between. The CDR3 bases are TGTGCCAGCAGCTTAGCGCCTTCACTCGGCGAGCAGTACTTC. Its translation: CASSLAPSLGEQYF.

The chain couples TRBV5-1 to TRBJ2-7, with TRBD2 matching over 12 bases. Germline V gene data show CDR1 as SGHRS and CDR2 as YFSETQ. CDR3 length equals 13 residues. With V trimmed by 6 bases and J by 6 bases, 4 bases remained unmatched. CDR3 protein: CASTPSGRAEQYF. CDR3 DNA sequence: TGCGCCAGCACCCCTAGCGGGAGGGCCGAGCAGTACTTC.

The chain couples TRBV18 to TRBJ1-5; D ambiguous. This CDR3 is built from 13 residues. Germline CDR1 KGHSH, CDR2 LQKENI. V lost 2 bases and J 3 bases, leaving 5 bases between the germline ends. The DNA for the CDR3 is TGTGCCAGCTCACCAGGATTCAATCAGCCCCAGCATTTT. The encoded protein is CASSPGFNQPQHF. The complete variable domain, with remaining parts taken from reference TRBV18 and TRBJ1-5, reads NAGVMQNPRHLVRRRGQEARLRCSPMKGHSHVYWYRQLPEEGLKFMVYLQKENIIDESGMPKERFSAEFPKEGPSILRIQQVVRGDSAAYFCASSPGFNQPQHFGDGTRLSIL.

The chain recombines TRBV6-1 with TRBJ2-5, with D perhaps matching TRBD1 or TRBD2 (5 bases each). Deletions cut 2 bases from V and 5 bases from J, with 18 bases between. Germline CDR1 and CDR2: MNHNS and SASEGT. CDR3 size: 16 residues. CDR3 region: CASSELPTGLPETQYF. In nucleotides, the CDR3 is TGTGCCAGCAGTGAACTACCTACGGGGCTCCCGGAGACCCAGTACTTC.

The rearrangement links TRBV27 to TRBJ2-1, with a tentative D call TRBD1 (5 bases). Germline V gene lookup returns CDR1 MNHEY and CDR2 SMNVEV (reference sequence). The CDR3 is made up of 12 amino acids. Between the trimmed V and J ends, which lost 10 bases and 5 bases, there was a span of 12 bases. The CDR3 nucleotides read TGTGCCACCAAAGGGGCGAACAATGAGCAGTTCTTC. Amino acids: CATKGANNEQFF.

The chain is built from TRBV14 and TRBJ1-1, with D hard to call. Germline V CDR1 and CDR2: SGHDN, FVKESK. This CDR3 spans 12 amino acids. Trimming left V 0 bases short and J 12 bases short, with 11 bases between. The chain's CDR3 is CASSQDSMGTFF. The CDR3 DNA reads TGTGCCAGCAGCCAAGATAGTATGGGGACTTTCTTT.

V gene TRBV10-3 combines with J gene TRBJ2-3, with 7 bases aligning to TRBD1. Unmatched junction bases numbered 8, after V lost 3 bases and J lost 2 bases. Germline assignment: CDR1 ENHRY and CDR2 SYGVKD. This CDR3 spans 16 amino acids. The CDR3 region has the DNA TGTGCCATCAGTGACCCGGGACAGCGATTCACAGATACGCAGTATTTT. Its translation is CAISDPGQRFTDTQYF.

This chain joins TRBV7-9 and TRBJ2-1; 9 bases line up with TRBD2. CDR3 size: 16 residues. The junction had 5 bases not matched to a gene; V was cut back by 5 bases and J by 0 bases. Per germline, CDR1 SEHNR and CDR2 FQNEAQ (reference sequence). The DNA of the CDR3 is TGTGCCAGCAGCCCGCCGGGACTAGCCTCCTACAATGAGCAGTTCTTC. Translating gives CASSPPGLASYNEQFF.

The V gene is TRBV6-1, the J gene TRBJ1-3; D ambiguous. CDR3 size: 14 residues. The V and J ends lost 3 bases and 0 bases respectively, with 6 bases between them. Germline lookup yields CDR1 MNHNS and CDR2 SASEGT. In DNA, the CDR3 is TGTGCCAGCAGTGATGGAGGCTCTGGAAACACCATATATTTT. Its protein product is CASSDGGSGNTIYF.

The rearrangement uses TRBV5-4 and TRBJ1-3, with no clear D. In germline, CDR1 is SGHNT, CDR2 YYREEE (reference sequence). There are 12 residues in the CDR3. Trimming took off 2 bases at V and 4 bases at J, with 4 bases between the two ends. The CDR3 sequence: CASSLKGNTIYF. DNA of the CDR3: TGTGCCAGCAGCTTAAAGGGAAACACCATATATTTT.

The rearrangement joins TRBV19 to TRBJ2-3; D gene uncertain. The V gene lost 7 bases and the J gene lost 2 bases, with 4 bases spanning the gap. Germline CDR1 is LNHDA and CDR2 is SQIVND (reference sequence). The CDR3 extends over 11 amino acids. DNA of the CDR3: TGTGCCAGTACCAACACAGATACGCAGTATTTT. This gives the protein CASTNTDTQYF.

This chain joins TRBV25-1 and TRBJ1-1, with D possibly being TRBD1 (5 bases). CDR1 is MGHDK, CDR2 SYGVNS, per germline. Trimming shortened V by 6 bases and J by 10 bases, and 18 bases separated the two germline ends. The CDR3 runs to 13 residues. The CDR3, as DNA: TGTGCCAGCAGCCGAGAGGGGAGGGAAGCAGCTTTCTTT. Residues: CASSREGREAAFF.

The chain combines TRBV3-1 (or the pseudogene TRBV3-2) with TRBJ1-4; D ambiguous. V shed 1 base and J shed 11 bases, with 11 bases lying between them. Per the germline V gene, CDR1 is LGHDT and CDR2 is YNNKEL (reference sequence). This CDR3 contains 13 residues. The CDR3 nucleotides read TGTGCCAGCAGCCAAGCTACAGAAGAGAAACTGTTTTTT. Protein sequence: CASSQATEEKLFF.

This chain joins TRBV28 and TRBJ1-6, with unresolved D. The CDR3 has 16 residues. Per the germline V gene, CDR1 is MDHEN and CDR2 is SYDVKM. The V end was cut by 6 bases, the J end by 1 base, with 13 bases between. The CDR3 DNA reads TGTGCCAGCAGCCCCATAGCGAGGTCCTATAATTCACCCCTCCACTTT. This translates into CASSPIARSYNSPLHF.

This sequence joins TRBV30 and TRBJ2-4; D might be TRBD1 or TRBD2, each matching 6 bases. Deletions cut 0 bases from V and 5 bases from J, with 11 bases between. This CDR3 is 14 amino acids long. Germline assignment: CDR1 GTSNPN and CDR2 SVGIG (reference sequence). The DNA of the CDR3 is TGTGCCTGGAGTGTGAGGGGGGTGGAAAACATTCAGTACTTC. It codes for CAWSVRGVENIQYF. Full variable domain (outside the CDR3, taken from reference TRBV30 and TRBJ2-4): SQTIHQWPATLVQPVGSPLSLECTVEGTSNPNLYWYRQAAGRGLQLLFYSVGIGQISSEVPQNLSASRPQDRQFILSSKKLLLSDSGFYLCAWSVRGVENIQYFGAGTRLSVL.

The V call is TRBV4-1, the J call TRBJ1-1; D ambiguous. Trimming took 1 base from V and 3 from J, leaving 15 bases between them. Germline loops: CDR1 MGHRA, CDR2 YSYEKL. The CDR3 totals 16 residues. CDR3 sequence: CASSQADFRKDTEAFF. Here the CDR3 DNA reads TGCGCCAGCAGCCAAGCCGACTTTCGGAAGGACACTGAAGCTTTCTTT.

The rearrangement joins TRBV6-5 to TRBJ1-2, with D unclear. CDR3 length: 13 residues. With 5 bases removed from V and 0 bases from J, the gap between germline ends came to 7 bases. CDR1 is MNHEY, CDR2 SVGAGI, per germline. Written as DNA, the CDR3 is TGTGCCAGCAGTCGGACTACTAACTATGGCTACACCTTC. Translating gives CASSRTTNYGYTF.

The chain couples TRBV5-6 to TRBJ2-7; a weak D match, TRBD1 (6 bases). CDR1 and CDR2 (germline): SGHDT, YYEEEE. This CDR3 has 11 residues. Trimming stripped 6 bases from V and 4 bases from J, with 8 bases between. CDR3 residues: CASTRGYEQYF. CDR3 DNA sequence: TGTGCCAGCACCAGGGGTTACGAGCAGTACTTC.

V and J are TRBV7-2 and TRBJ2-7; D is perhaps TRBD2 (6 bases). This CDR3 region has 17 residues. From germline, CDR1 is SGHTA and CDR2 FQGNSA. Trimming took 3 bases from V and 0 from J, leaving 18 bases between them. The CDR3: CASSFNYLAPSSYEQYF. DNA for the CDR3: TGTGCCAGCAGCTTTAACTACCTAGCGCCGAGCTCCTACGAGCAGTACTTC.

This clone was recorded only once. The chain employs TRBV19 and TRBJ1-6; no reliable D call. Germline V gene lookup returns CDR1 LNHDA and CDR2 SQIVND (reference sequence). The CDR3 length is 16 residues. The germline V and J ends were trimmed by 7 bases and 0 bases, with 13 bases remaining between them. Here the CDR3 reads CASTAAGSSYNSPLHF. Here the CDR3 DNA reads TGTGCCAGTACCGCCGCCGGGAGCTCCTATAATTCACCCCTCCACTTT.

The genes are TRBV9 and TRBJ2-3, with 8 positions matching TRBD1. The CDR3 runs 14 residues. Germline CDR1 is SGDLS and CDR2 is YYNGEE. V trimming: 4 bases; J trimming: 6 bases; junction bases outside the gene matches: 7. For the CDR3, the DNA is TGTGCCAGCAGCATACAGGGGGAAATGGATACGCAGTATTTT. Protein product: CASSIQGEMDTQYF.

The CDR3, as DNA: TGTGCCAGCAGCTTAAGCGGGAGAGTGGAGACCCAGTACTTC. Amino acids: CASSLSGRVETQYF. This rearrangement joins TRBV7-2 to TRBJ2-5; 8 bases align to TRBD2. The length of the CDR3 is 14 residues. The V segment lost 2 bases and the J segment 5 bases; nucleotides outside the gene matches: 4. Per germline, CDR1 SGHTA and CDR2 FQGNSA.

This rearrangement joins TRBV4-2 to TRBJ1-2; unclear D gene. The CDR3 length is 14 residues. Trimming cost V 1 base and J 5 bases, with 11 bases left between them. The V gene's germline CDR1 is LGHNA and CDR2 YNFKEQ. CDR3 bases: TGTGCCAGCAGCCAAGGCTCCACAGAATATGGCTACACCTTC. Translation: CASSQGSTEYGYTF.

The V call is TRBV24-1, the J call TRBJ2-1, with 11 bases matching TRBD2. The CDR3 covers 18 residues. The germline CDR1 and CDR2 sequences are KGHDR and SFDVKD. Germline trimming cut 2 bases from V and 4 bases from J; bases unmatched to any gene: 9. CDR3: CATSDSRPGTSGYNEQFF. CDR3 DNA: TGTGCCACCAGTGATTCCAGGCCCGGGACTAGCGGTTACAATGAGCAGTTCTTC.

This sequence joins TRBV7-8 and TRBJ2-1; D remains ambiguous. Germline assignment: CDR1 SGHVS and CDR2 FQNEAQ. V was pared by 6 bases and J by 8 bases, with 8 bases between. The CDR3 loop spans 11 amino acids. The CDR3 sequence is CASSSLDEQFF. The CDR3 nucleotides read TGTGCCAGCAGTTCCTTGGATGAGCAGTTCTTC.

This clone has only one observation. J is TRBJ2-3 and V is TRBV7-9; D gene unclear. Germline V gives CDR1 SEHNR, CDR2 FQNEAQ (reference sequence). The CDR3 consists of 15 residues. Trimming removed 1 base at V and 4 bases at J, with 12 bases between. Here the CDR3 reads CASSLVAVGADTQYF. CDR3 nucleotides: TGTGCCAGCAGCTTAGTTGCGGTTGGTGCAGATACGCAGTATTTT. Combining the CDR3 with reference TRBV7-9 and TRBJ2-3 gives the whole variable domain DTGVSQNPRHKITKRGQNVTFRCDPISEHNRLYWYRQTLGQGPEFLTYFQNEAQLEKSRLLSDRFSAERPKGSFSTLEIQRTEQGDSAMYLCASSLVAVGADTQYFGPGTRLTVL.

This chain joins TRBV5-1 and TRBJ1-2; TRBD1 aligns across 7 bases. V lost 4 bases and J lost 6; bases outside the gene matches: 9. Germline V gives CDR1 SGHRS, CDR2 YFSETQ. This CDR3 region has 14 residues. The CDR3, as DNA: TGCGCCAGCAGCCACAACGACAGGGCGAATGGCTACACCTTC. Translating it yields CASSHNDRANGYTF. Combining the CDR3 with reference TRBV5-1 and TRBJ1-2 gives the whole variable domain KAGVTQTPRYLIKTRGQQVTLSCSPISGHRSVSWYQQTPGQGLQFLFEYFSETQRNKGNFPGRFSGRQFSNSRSEMNVSTLELGDSALYLCASSHNDRANGYTFGSGTRLTVV.

This chain connects TRBV15 to TRBJ1-6, with D unclear. Germline V lookup: CDR1 LNHNV, CDR2 YYDKDF (reference sequence). V was shortened by 6 bases and J by 8 bases, with 11 bases between the two germline ends. The CDR3 contains 13 residues. CDR3 sequence: CATRTSLDSPLHF. The CDR3 DNA is TGTGCCACCAGGACTTCTCTGGATTCACCCCTCCACTTT.